Below are 24 T cell receptor beta chains sequenced from a single sample in a study of blood T cell repertoires in COVID-19. Method: immunoSEQ multiplex PCR; TCRdb's copy keeps in-frame clones and lacks some. The sample lists approximately 150,000 clones; 70% to 90% were seen once. Sequenced material: peripheral blood. Receptors were obtained from an elderly woman with COVID-19, enrolled during active disease.

This clone was seen a few times. The chain carries TRBV5-6 and TRBJ2-7; D might be TRBD2 (5 bases). The CDR3 spans 14 residues. Germline lookup yields CDR1 SGHDT and CDR2 YYEEEE. Trimming took 0 bases from V and 0 from J, leaving 7 bases between them. CDR3 bases: TGTGCCAGCAGCTTGGGGAGGAGCTCCTACGAGCAGTACTTC. Amino acid sequence: CASSLGRSSYEQYF.

J is TRBJ1-2 and V is TRBV3-1 (or the pseudogene TRBV3-2); D unresolved. Trimming took 3 bases from V and 7 from J, leaving 12 bases between them. The germline V gene encodes CDR1 LGHDT and CDR2 YNNKEL (reference sequence). The CDR3 is made up of 13 amino acids. CDR3 nucleotides: TGTGCCAGCAGCCAGATAGGCGGTACTGGCTACACCTTC. This gives the protein CASSQIGGTGYTF.

This sequence joins TRBV6-5 and TRBJ2-1, with 8 nucleotides matching TRBD2. CDR3 length equals 13 residues. The V segment lost 7 bases and the J segment 10 bases; nucleotides outside the gene matches: 9. CDR1 MNHEY and CDR2 SVGAGI come from the germline V gene. The CDR3 DNA is TGTGCCAGCACCGGGACTAGGGGCGGAGAGCAGTTCTTC. Its translation is CASTGTRGGEQFF.

The genes are TRBV6-1 and TRBJ2-6; D is unresolved. Germline CDR1 is MNHNS and CDR2 is SASEGT. V lost 2 bases and J lost 0, with 5 bases in between. This CDR3 is built from 15 residues. CDR3: CASSEFHSGANVLTF. The CDR3 DNA reads TGTGCCAGCAGTGAATTCCACTCTGGGGCCAACGTCCTGACTTTC.

The J gene is TRBJ1-2, the V gene TRBV27, with 9 bases identical to TRBD1. The CDR3 totals 14 residues. From germline, CDR1 is MNHEY and CDR2 SMNVEV (reference sequence). V lost 5 bases and J lost 8; bases outside the gene matches: 9. CDR3 sequence: CASSPEQGARGYTF. The CDR3 DNA reads TGTGCCAGCAGTCCCGAACAGGGGGCTCGAGGCTACACCTTC.

The chain carries TRBV11-3 and TRBJ1-1; no definite D call. The CDR3 runs to 13 residues. V shed 2 bases and J shed 3 bases, with 7 bases lying between them. Germline CDR1 and CDR2: SGHNT and YENEEA. CDR3 region: CASSLSGYTEAFF. CDR3 in DNA: TGTGCCAGCAGCTTATCTGGCTACACTGAAGCTTTCTTT.

This chain connects TRBV27 to TRBJ1-5, with 8 nucleotides matching TRBD1. The germline V gene has CDR1 MNHEY and CDR2 SMNVEV (reference sequence). CDR3 size: 14 residues. The V segment lost 3 bases and the J segment 6 bases; nucleotides outside the gene matches: 4. CDR3 nucleotides: TGTGCCAGCAGTTTCAGGGGGCGAGGTCAGCCCCAGCATTTT. This gives the protein CASSFRGRGQPQHF.

The rearrangement links TRBV28 to TRBJ1-2; 7 bases match TRBD1. The V and J ends lost 8 bases and 3 bases, in that order; junction bases with no gene match: 6. Germline V CDR1 and CDR2: MDHEN, SYDVKM. The CDR3 runs to 13 residues. The CDR3 DNA sequence: TGTGCCAGCCAGCCCGACAGGGACTATGGCTACACCTTC. The encoded protein is CASQPDRDYGYTF.

The CDR3 region has the DNA TGTGCCAGCAGTGACGTGGCGGGGGGCACCGGGGAGCTGTTTTTT. Encoded protein: CASSDVAGGTGELFF. The V call is TRBV6-4, the J call TRBJ2-2; 8 nucleotides line up with TRBD2. CDR1 and CDR2 from the germline V gene are MRHNA and SNTAGT. This CDR3 is built from 15 residues. Trimming took 2 bases from V and 4 from J; bases not matched to a gene: 3.

V gene TRBV18 combines with J gene TRBJ1-2; no reliable D call. Looked up from germline, CDR1 is KGHSH and CDR2 is LQKENI. The CDR3 has 14 residues. Trimming took off 8 bases at V and 4 bases at J, with 17 bases between the two ends. Written as DNA, the CDR3 is TGTGCCAGCACCGAAACACGGCCGGGCTATGGCTACACCTTC. Protein: CASTETRPGYGYTF.

The chain employs TRBV15 and TRBJ2-1; tentatively, D is TRBD2 (6 bases). Germline CDR1 LNHNV, CDR2 YYDKDF (reference sequence). Trimming took 0 bases from V and 5 from J, leaving 11 bases between them. This CDR3 comprises 15 residues. CDR3 DNA: TGTGCCACCAGCAGAGATCTCGGGGGTCACAATGAGCAGTTCTTC. As protein: CATSRDLGGHNEQFF. The whole variable domain, remainder taken from reference TRBV15 and TRBJ2-1, is DAMVIQNPRYQVTQFGKPVTLSCSQTLNHNVMYWYQQKSSQAPKLLFHYYDKDFNNEADTPDNFQSRRPNTSFCFLDIRSPGLGDTAMYLCATSRDLGGHNEQFFGPGTRLTVL.

The CDR3 protein is CASSLGNRGPNTEAFF. CDR3 nucleotides: TGTGCCAGCAGCTTGGGGAACAGGGGGCCGAACACTGAAGCTTTCTTT. This chain connects TRBV5-4 to TRBJ1-1; 9 positions agree with TRBD1. The CDR3 runs to 16 residues. Losses at the gene ends were 0 bases for V and 1 base for J; bases not matched to a gene: 4. CDR1 and CDR2 (germline): SGHNT, YYREEE (reference sequence).

The rearrangement links TRBV5-5 to TRBJ1-3; D not certain. V was cut by 4 bases and J by 4 bases, with 21 bases left in between. The CDR3 consists of 17 residues. Germline values: CDR1 SGHKS, CDR2 YYEKEE (reference sequence). CDR3 region: CASSAPPGGLAGNTIYF. The DNA for the CDR3 is TGTGCCAGCAGCGCCCCGCCGGGAGGACTGGCGGGAAACACCATATATTTT.

The rearrangement uses TRBV3-1 (or the pseudogene TRBV3-2) and TRBJ1-2, with 10 bases matching TRBD1. This CDR3 has 15 amino acids. Germline V lookup: CDR1 LGHDT, CDR2 YNNKEL (reference sequence). Trimming removed 2 bases from V and 8 bases from J; junction bases left unmatched: 8. CDR3 residues: CASSQSGTGERGYTF. The DNA for the CDR3 is TGTGCCAGCAGCCAATCTGGGACAGGGGAACGCGGCTACACCTTC.

The genes are TRBV9 and TRBJ1-2, with a weak D call TRBD1 (5 bases). Germline V lookup: CDR1 SGDLS, CDR2 YYNGEE. The CDR3 is 18 residues long. V was cut by 1 base and J by 0 bases, with 19 bases left in between. The CDR3 region has the DNA TGTGCCAGCAGCGTAAGCCTCGTTACAGGCCACGCTAACTATGGCTACACCTTC. It is translated as CASSVSLVTGHANYGYTF.

This rearrangement joins TRBV3-1 (or the pseudogene TRBV3-2) to TRBJ1-1, with 8 bases aligning to TRBD1. The ends lost 4 bases at V and 4 bases at J; junction bases unmatched: 11. This CDR3 region has 16 residues. CDR1 is LGHDT, CDR2 YNNKEL, per germline (reference sequence). The CDR3 loop reads CASSRRTGLIITEAFF. The CDR3 DNA reads TGTGCCAGCAGCCGAAGGACAGGGCTTATAATCACTGAAGCTTTCTTT.

The chain couples TRBV6-5 to TRBJ2-2; D not certain. Trimming stripped 6 bases from V and 3 bases from J, with 5 bases between. Germline values: CDR1 MNHEY, CDR2 SVGAGI. The length of the CDR3 is 12 residues. The CDR3 region is CASSRDTGELFF. CDR3 coding DNA: TGTGCCAGCAGCCGAGACACCGGGGAGCTGTTTTTT.

The chain links TRBV28 to TRBJ1-1; D is ambiguous. In germline, CDR1 is MDHEN, CDR2 SYDVKM. The CDR3 has 16 amino acids. Trimming pared 7 bases from V and 3 bases from J, leaving 21 bases between. CDR3 amino acids: CASNPFLYEPHTEAFF. The CDR3 DNA follows: TGTGCCAGCAATCCCTTCCTTTATGAGCCGCACACTGAAGCTTTCTTT.

This clone has only one observation. This sequence joins TRBV28 and TRBJ1-4, with D unresolved. V was trimmed by 6 bases and J by 4 bases, leaving 12 bases between them. The CDR3 runs 14 residues. The V gene's germline CDR1 is MDHEN and CDR2 SYDVKM. This CDR3 is CASRTGGVNEKLFF. Written as DNA, the CDR3 is TGTGCCAGCAGAACTGGAGGAGTTAATGAAAAACTGTTTTTT.

The chain uses TRBV9 and TRBJ2-3; D is unresolved. The V gene's germline CDR1 is SGDLS and CDR2 YYNGEE. CDR3 length: 14 amino acids. Deletions cut 0 bases from V and 6 bases from J, with 11 bases between. CDR3 bases: TGTGCCAGCAGCGTAGCGGCGGATAGGGATACGCAGTATTTT. Its translation is CASSVAADRDTQYF.

As to this clone: The same CDR3 arises from other DNA sequences in this sample as well. The V call is TRBV6-5, the J call TRBJ1-1, with D possibly matching TRBD1 (5 bases). From germline, CDR1 is MNHEY and CDR2 SVGAGI. V dropped 2 bases and J dropped 2 bases, with 9 bases sitting between them. This CDR3 has 14 residues. DNA of the CDR3: TGTGCCAGCAGTTACCTCCAGGGCAACACTGAAGCTTTCTTT. Amino acid sequence: CASSYLQGNTEAFF.

This chain uses TRBV21-1 with TRBJ1-3; the table's D call, TRBD1, was not checked against the DNA. TRBV21-1 is tagged as a pseudogene. The CDR3 length is 19 residues. The CDR3: CASKLGNRPLGAPGNTIYF. Written as DNA, the CDR3 is TGTGCCAGCAAGCTGGGGAACCGGCCATTGGGGGCCCCTGGAAACACCATATATTTT.

In its sample, this clone was seen a few times. The rearrangement uses TRBV4-3 and TRBJ1-1, with a tentative D call TRBD1 (5 bases). Trimming took 5 bases from V and 4 from J, leaving 17 bases between them. This CDR3 comprises 15 residues. Germline CDR1 LGHNA, CDR2 YSLEER. The CDR3 DNA follows: TGCGCCAGCAGCTCCCAAAGCCCGGGGGGCACTGAAGCTTTCTTT. Encoded protein: CASSSQSPGGTEAFF.

This sequence joins TRBV7-8 and TRBJ1-1, with D uncertain. Trimming removed 1 base from V and 4 bases from J, with 7 bases in between. Germline loops: CDR1 SGHVS, CDR2 FQNEAQ. CDR3 length: 13 amino acids. For the CDR3, the DNA is TGTGCCAGCAGCTTAGTCAGAAGCACTGAAGCTTTCTTT. Translating gives CASSLVRSTEAFF.